These 26 T cell receptor beta chains came from one sample sequenced in a study of CD8 T cells in ankylosing spondylitis. Study-wide points: Characteristic, it appeared, of ankylosing spondylitis blood was a TCR beta motif of fewer than 10 highly homologous variants.

For these TCRs, the target antigens are not known. TCRdb re-called the 5' RACE reads with MiXCR, one entry per CDR3 protein. Of a few hundred thousand distinct CDR3 sequences in the sample, around 20% were seen once. The sequenced sample consisted of blood, either unsorted or a sorted T cell fraction (not recorded which). The receptors stem from a male donor with ankylosing spondylitis.

The V gene is TRBV5-1, the J gene TRBJ2-1; D is uncertain. CDR1 and CDR2 from the germline V gene are SGHRS and YFSETQ. The CDR3 runs to 12 residues. V was pared by 4 bases and J by 7 bases, with 9 bases between. The CDR3 DNA is TGCGCCAGCAGCCATCCGGGTAATGAGCAGTTCTTC. Translating it yields CASSHPGNEQFF. Variable domain in full (rest from reference TRBV5-1 and TRBJ2-1): KAGVTQTPRYLIKTRGQQVTLSCSPISGHRSVSWYQQTPGQGLQFLFEYFSETQRNKGNFPGRFSGRQFSNSRSEMNVSTLELGDSALYLCASSHPGNEQFFGPGTRLTVL.

The V call is TRBV29-1, the J call TRBJ1-2; D is uncertain. The CDR3 length is 12 residues. Germline CDR1 is SQVTM and CDR2 is ANQGSEA. Deletions cut 3 bases from V and 2 bases from J, with 7 bases between. The CDR3 loop reads CSVDHVNYGYTF. As DNA, the CDR3 is TGCAGCGTTGATCACGTAAACTATGGCTACACCTTC.

J is TRBJ2-5 and V is TRBV3-1; 9 nucleotides match TRBD2. CDR3 length: 16 residues. Germline V lookup: CDR1 LGHDT, CDR2 YNNKEL (reference sequence). Trimming cost V 4 bases and J 5 bases; bases outside gene matches: 11. The CDR3 nucleotides read TGTGCCAGCAGCCCCCGGACTAGCGATGTTATGGAGACCCAGTACTTC. Its protein product is CASSPRTSDVMETQYF.

The genes are TRBV4-1 and TRBJ1-2, with 9 bases that match TRBD1. The CDR3 is 16 amino acids. Germline CDR1 reads MGHRA; CDR2 reads YSYEKL. With V trimmed by 2 bases and J by 0 bases, 4 bases remained unmatched. This chain's CDR3 is CASSQPQGAANYGYTF. In nucleotides, the CDR3 is TGCGCCAGCAGCCAACCACAGGGGGCAGCTAACTATGGCTACACCTTC.

V is TRBV9 and J is TRBJ2-1; 8 nucleotides agree with TRBD1. J was trimmed by 2 bases and V by 5 bases; bases with no gene match: 6. The germline gives CDR1 SGDLS, CDR2 YYNGEE. The CDR3 runs to 15 residues. The CDR3 nucleotides read TGTGCCAGCAGTATGGACAGGGCCCCCTACAATGAGCAGTTCTTC. Its protein is CASSMDRAPYNEQFF.

V gene TRBV4-2 combines with J gene TRBJ2-6, with D possibly called TRBD1 or TRBD2 (5 bases each). Deletions cut 1 base from V and 0 bases from J, with 10 bases between. Per germline, CDR1 LGHNA and CDR2 YNFKEQ. The CDR3 sequence is 17 residues long. CDR3 in amino acids: CASSQGGSSSGANVLTF. CDR3 in DNA: TGTGCCAGCAGCCAAGGGGGGTCCTCCTCTGGGGCCAACGTCCTGACTTTC.

The chain is built from TRBV11-2 and TRBJ2-2; D not certain. CDR3 length: 12 amino acids. Germline V gives CDR1 SGHAT, CDR2 FQNNGV. V was pared by 3 bases and J by 7 bases, with 6 bases between. The CDR3 DNA is TGTGCCAGCAGCTTTGGTGGCGGGGAGCTGTTTTTT. Translation gives CASSFGGGELFF. Complete variable domain (other parts from reference TRBV11-2 and TRBJ2-2): EAGVAQSPRYKIIEKRQSVAFWCNPISGHATLYWYQQILGQGPKLLIQFQNNGVVDDSQLPKDRFSAERLKGVDSTLKIQPAKLEDSAVYLCASSFGGGELFFGEGSRLTVL.

The sample holds many counts of this clonotype. The V and J genes are TRBV5-1 and TRBJ2-1, with a possible D match to TRBD1 (6 bases). The CDR3 extends over 13 amino acids. V was cut by 4 bases and J by 7 bases, with 12 bases left in between. The germline V gene has CDR1 SGHRS and CDR2 YFSETQ. Here the CDR3 reads CASSEIGQNEQFF. The DNA for the CDR3 is TGCGCCAGCAGCGAAATCGGACAGAATGAGCAGTTCTTC.

This clonotype appeared a few times. The chain employs TRBV24-1 and TRBJ2-3; D unclear. Germline V CDR1 and CDR2: KGHDR, SFDVKD. V was clipped by 4 bases and J by 1 base, with 17 bases between them. The CDR3 contains 17 residues. In DNA form, the CDR3 reads TGTGCCACCAGTGACCCTCCAGCAGGTGACGGCACAGATACGCAGTATTTT. This codes for CATSDPPAGDGTDTQYF.

The table lists this clonotype with a few counts. The chain uses TRBV4-1 and TRBJ2-7, with TRBD1 identical over 10 bases. The CDR3 consists of 15 residues. With 2 bases clipped from V and 3 bases from J, the junction kept 4 bases outside the gene matches. Germline V gene lookup returns CDR1 MGHRA and CDR2 YSYEKL. The CDR3 region is CASSQHRDRGYEQYF. The CDR3 coding sequence is TGCGCCAGCAGCCAACACCGGGACAGGGGCTACGAGCAGTACTTC.

V is TRBV7-3 and J is TRBJ2-2; 16 nucleotides align to TRBD2. Germline V gene sequence: CDR1 SGHTA, CDR2 FQGTGA. V was pared by 5 bases and J by 7 bases, with 13 bases of the junction left unmatched. The CDR3 spans 19 residues. This CDR3 reads CASSPQMGLAGGHGGELFF. CDR3 DNA sequence: TGTGCCAGCAGCCCACAGATGGGACTAGCGGGGGGGCACGGCGGGGAGCTGTTTTTT.

The rearrangement uses TRBV7-9 and TRBJ2-3; TRBD2 agrees at 11 bases. The CDR3 length is 15 residues. CDR1 and CDR2 (germline): SEHNR, FQNEAQ (reference sequence). V lost 4 bases and J lost 4; bases outside the gene matches: 4. The CDR3 DNA reads TGTGCCAGCAGCTACAATAGCGGGAGGGCAGATACGCAGTATTTT. This encodes CASSYNSGRADTQYF.

In its sample, this clonotype was seen a few times. CDR3 residues: CASSGTSGSFDEQFF. Written as DNA, the CDR3 is TGCGCCAGCAGCGGGACTAGCGGGAGCTTTGATGAGCAGTTCTTC. The gene calls are TRBV4-3 and TRBJ2-1; 14 bases agree with TRBD2. V lost 5 bases, J lost 8 bases, and 5 bases stayed unmatched. The CDR3 is 15 residues long. Germline lookup yields CDR1 LGHNA and CDR2 YSLEER.

The chain links TRBV28 to TRBJ2-5, with 12 nucleotides matching TRBD2. Germline CDR1 and CDR2: MDHEN and SYDVKM. The CDR3 totals 16 residues. V lost 7 bases, J lost 5 bases, and 11 bases stayed unmatched. The CDR3 nucleotides are TGTGCCAGCACCCCCCTAGCGGGAGGGATATTTGAGACCCAGTACTTC. Translation gives CASTPLAGGIFETQYF.

This clonotype was found a few times. The chain is built from TRBV29-1 and TRBJ2-1; 10 bases are shared with TRBD1. The CDR3 runs 15 residues. J lost 8 bases, V lost 4 bases, and 11 bases had no gene match. Germline values: CDR1 SQVTM, CDR2 ANQGSEA. DNA of the CDR3: TGCAGCGTTGTTGGTTGGGACAGGGGTGGCGATGAGCAGTTCTTC. This sequence encodes CSVVGWDRGGDEQFF.

This clonotype was seen more than once but under ten times. The gene calls are TRBV4-1 and TRBJ1-2, with 7 bases identical to TRBD1. This CDR3 has 17 residues. Germline lookup yields CDR1 MGHRA and CDR2 YSYEKL. V shed 3 bases and J 4 bases; nucleotides not matched to a gene: 14. The CDR3 region has the DNA TGCGCCAGCAGCCATCGCTCAGGACAGGATCCCTCCTATGGCTACACCTTC. Amino acid sequence: CASSHRSGQDPSYGYTF.

This clonotype was counted ten times or more. Here the CDR3 reads CASSPRDSSYEQYF. The CDR3 region has the DNA TGTGCCAGCAGCCCTAGGGACAGCTCCTACGAGCAGTACTTC. The gene calls are TRBV12-3 or TRBV12-4 and TRBJ2-7; TRBD1 agrees at 7 bases. Germline trimming cut 6 bases from V and 0 bases from J; bases unmatched to any gene: 5. CDR3 length equals 14 residues.

This clonotype was observed a few times. The rearrangement joins TRBV15 to TRBJ1-5, with no clear D. CDR1 and CDR2 (germline): LNHNV, YYDKDF (reference sequence). Trimming took off 0 bases at V and 8 bases at J, with 11 bases between the two ends. This CDR3 region has 14 residues. CDR3 bases: TGTGCCACCAGCAGAGATAGCGAACGTGAGCCCCAGCATTTT. It codes for CATSRDSEREPQHF.

This clonotype was detected only a few times. This chain connects TRBV6-5 to TRBJ2-2, with TRBD1 matching 7 bases. The length of the CDR3 is 16 residues. The germline V gene encodes CDR1 MNHEY and CDR2 SVGAGI. The V gene end was trimmed by 2 bases and the J gene end by 1 base; junction bases not matched to a gene: 4. For the CDR3, the DNA is TGTGCCAGCAGTTACACGGGACAGTTGAACACCGGGGAGCTGTTTTTT. It codes for CASSYTGQLNTGELFF.

The chain employs TRBV12-3 or TRBV12-4 and TRBJ2-1; TRBD2 matches at 11 bases. This CDR3 has 17 residues. V lost 6 bases and J lost 3; bases outside the gene matches: 10. The CDR3 reads CASSPEVLAGDYNEQFF. CDR3 DNA sequence: TGTGCCAGCAGCCCTGAGGTACTAGCGGGGGACTACAATGAGCAGTTCTTC.

Within the sample, this clonotype is medium-sized. The V and J genes are TRBV4-2 and TRBJ2-2; D uncertain. Germline values: CDR1 LGHNA, CDR2 YNFKEQ. This CDR3 comprises 15 residues. Trimming left V 6 bases short and J 3 bases short, with 14 bases between. CDR3 protein: CASRTNAEYTGELFF. The DNA for the CDR3 is TGTGCCAGCAGAACGAACGCCGAGTACACCGGGGAGCTGTTTTTT.

The rearrangement uses TRBV11-1 and TRBJ2-1, with 7 bases aligning to TRBD2. CDR3 length: 19 amino acids. Germline V gene lookup returns CDR1 SGHAT and CDR2 FQDESV (reference sequence). With V trimmed by 1 base and J by 0 bases, 12 bases remained unmatched. The CDR3, as DNA: TGTGCCAGCAGCTTAGTTGGGGTGGGAGGGCCACGCTCCTACAATGAGCAGTTCTTC. Its translation is CASSLVGVGGPRSYNEQFF.

This rearrangement joins TRBV4-3 to TRBJ1-2, with no clear D. CDR3 length: 15 amino acids. CDR1 and CDR2 (germline): LGHNA, YSLEER. Trimming took 1 base from V and 4 from J, leaving 13 bases between them. CDR3 amino acids: CASSQGVLDSYGYTF. The CDR3 DNA reads as TGCGCCAGCAGCCAAGGTGTTCTGGACTCCTATGGCTACACCTTC.

The rearrangement links TRBV12-3 or TRBV12-4 to TRBJ2-1, with TRBD1 as a possible D gene (8 bases). CDR3 length equals 14 residues. Trimming pared 5 bases from V and 7 bases from J, leaving 15 bases between. Here the CDR3 reads CASSAYRGGNEQFF. CDR3 DNA: TGTGCCAGCAGTGCGTACAGGGGGGGGAATGAGCAGTTCTTC.

The chain couples TRBV27 to TRBJ2-1; TRBD1 matches 11 bases. The CDR3 runs to 14 residues. The ends lost 6 bases at V and 9 bases at J; junction bases unmatched: 7. CDR1 and CDR2 from the germline V gene are MNHEY and SMNVEV (reference sequence). The CDR3 DNA reads as TGTGCCAGCAGCCCCGGACAGGGGGCAGGTGAGCAGTTCTTC. As protein: CASSPGQGAGEQFF.

This clonotype was found many times. J is TRBJ2-1 and V is TRBV29-1; D is perhaps TRBD1 (6 bases). CDR3 length equals 12 residues. V lost 2 bases to trimming and J lost 13 bases, with 15 bases between them. Per the germline V gene, CDR1 is SQVTM and CDR2 is ANQGSEA. CDR3 coding DNA: TGCAGCGTTGAACCCGAATGGGGGCACCAGTTCTTC. Amino acids: CSVEPEWGHQFF.